This T cell receptor beta chain was retrieved from a study of T cell responses to AZD1222 COVID-19 vaccine. Assay: immunoSEQ multiplex PCR; the TCRdb copy retains only in-frame clones and omits some. The table lists over 45,000 clones, approximately 86% of them singletons. This clone was recorded a few times. V lost 0 bases, J lost 0 bases, and 7 bases lay in between. Per the germline V gene, CDR1 is SGHRS and CDR2 is YFSETQ. The CDR3 contains 15 residues. The specimen comprised peripheral blood, sampled on day 0 of AZD1222 vaccination. This chain links TRBV5-1 with TRBJ2-1, with D unresolved. The origin of this receptor is an adult in good health. The CDR3 sequence: CASSLDESSYNEQFF. The CDR3 DNA is TGCGCCAGCAGCTTGGATGAGAGCTCCTACAATGAGCAGTTCTTC. The full variable domain, its missing parts supplied by reference TRBV5-1 and TRBJ2-1, is KAGVTQTPRYLIKTRGQQVTLSCSPISGHRSVSWYQQTPGQGLQFLFEYFSETQRNKGNFPGRFSGRQFSNSRSEMNVSTLELGDSALYLCASSLDESSYNEQFFGPGTRLTVL.